Below, one TCR beta chain is given with its context. Its specificity is not known. Sequencing used immunoSEQ multiplex PCR; TCRdb keeps in-frame clones, though not all of them. The sample lists tens of thousands of clones; roughly 82% were seen once. This sample stems from a study of T cell responses to AZD1222 COVID-19 vaccine. The overall study: Samples with a second dose at about 4 or about 12 weeks were pooled together. General study points: Of the AZD1222 recipients, only 5 to 7 were seropositive at baseline. Vaccine-related CD4 TCRs covered spike, predominating at 160-218 and 743-854.

The V end lost 10 bases, the J end lost 0 bases, and 20 bases lay between the germline ends. Per the germline V gene, CDR1 is SGHKS and CDR2 is YYEKEE (reference sequence). The CDR3 has 16 residues. This clonotype was sampled from an adult in good health. This chain uses TRBV5-5 with TRBJ1-3, with a tentative D call TRBD1 (5 bases). The material sequenced was peripheral blood, taken on day 0 of AZD1222 vaccination. CDR3 sequence: CAGGTGPPTSGNTIYF. The CDR3 nucleotides read TGTGCCGGGGGTACGGGTCCTCCTACCTCTGGAAACACCATATATTTT.